This T cell receptor (beta chain) was sequenced during a study of blood T cells in healthy people across ages. Study-level information: Through template switching, about one barcoded beta molecule was captured per two T cells, as measured in model experiments. Study-level findings and limits: The diversity estimates, figures obtained from one million T cells, were considered underestimates. Aged donors had fewer naive CD4+ cells and lower diversity than long-lived donors.

As concerns this clonotype: Its matching antigen is unknown.

A J-beta primer mix and a sample-barcoded 5' primer were used in a second PCR of about 7 to 12 cycles. TCRdb recomputed calls from the 5' RACE reads with MiXCR, one row per CDR3 protein. The sample carries 700,000 to 900,000 distinct CDR3 sequences, roughly 53% recorded once. The CDR3 consists of 14 residues. CDR1 MNHNY and CDR2 SVGAGI come from the germline V gene (reference sequence). V dropped 1 base and J dropped 3 bases, with 9 bases sitting between them. This TCR derives from a man older than 75 in good health. The rearrangement joins TRBV6-6 to TRBJ1-1, with D possibly TRBD1 on 5 matching bases. Sequenced material: blood. The CDR3 is CASSYYGRDTEAFF. CDR3 nucleotides: TGTGCCAGCAGTTACTACGGCAGGGACACTGAAGCTTTCTTT.